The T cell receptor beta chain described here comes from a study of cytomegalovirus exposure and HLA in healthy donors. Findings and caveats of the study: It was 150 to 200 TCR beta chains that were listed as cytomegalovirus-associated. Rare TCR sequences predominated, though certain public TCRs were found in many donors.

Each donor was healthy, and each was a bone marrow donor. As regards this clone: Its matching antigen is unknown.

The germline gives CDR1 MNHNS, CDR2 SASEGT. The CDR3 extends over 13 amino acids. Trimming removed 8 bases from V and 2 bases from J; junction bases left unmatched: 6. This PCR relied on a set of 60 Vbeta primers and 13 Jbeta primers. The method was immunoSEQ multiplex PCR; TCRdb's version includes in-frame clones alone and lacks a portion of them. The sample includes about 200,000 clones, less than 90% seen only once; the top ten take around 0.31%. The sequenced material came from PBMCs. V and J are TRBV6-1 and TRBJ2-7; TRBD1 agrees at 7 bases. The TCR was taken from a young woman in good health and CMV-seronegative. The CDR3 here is CASGRQGPYEQYF. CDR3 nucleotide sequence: TGTGCCAGCGGAAGACAGGGCCCCTACGAGCAGTACTTC.